The 28 T cell receptor beta chains below all came from one sample that was sequenced in a study of Graves' ophthalmopathy and Graves' hyperthyroidism. Amplification targeted the TCR beta CDR3 regions, with RNA transcripts as the source material. RT-PCR with HTBI primers came first, then second-round multiplex PCR. MiXCR was run by TCRdb on the multiplex PCR reads, yielding one entry per CDR3 protein. Here the sample spans about 400,000 distinct CDR3 sequences, around 20% being singletons. The sample comprised peripheral blood. Source of these receptors: a woman aged 18-29 years with stable Graves' hyperthyroidism.

This clonotype appeared many times. The chain links TRBV20-1 to TRBJ1-1, with D possibly being TRBD1 (6 bases). V lost 7 bases to trimming and J lost 7 bases, with 16 bases between them. The CDR3 contains 12 residues. CDR1 is DFQATT, CDR2 SNEGSKA, per germline (reference sequence). The CDR3 region has the DNA TGCAGTGTCACCGTGGCGGACAGTGAAGCTTTCTTT. This translates into CSVTVADSEAFF.

The genes are TRBV3-1 and TRBJ2-7, with D perhaps given as TRBD1 or TRBD2 (5 bases each). CDR1 and CDR2 from the germline V gene are LGHDT and YNNKEL (reference sequence). CDR3 length: 16 amino acids. The V and J ends lost 0 bases and 2 bases respectively, with 14 bases between them. Here the CDR3 reads CASSQDGRGRPYEQYF. CDR3 sequence (DNA): TGTGCCAGCAGCCAAGATGGCCGGGGACGACCCTACGAGCAGTACTTC.

V gene TRBV29-1 combines with J gene TRBJ1-2, with D unresolved. V was pared by 1 base and J by 4 bases, with 7 bases between. CDR1 is SQVTM, CDR2 ANQGSEA, per germline. CDR3 length: 12 residues. CDR3 in DNA: TGCAGCGTTGAAGGAGGGAGCTATGGCTACACCTTC. Amino acids: CSVEGGSYGYTF.

This clonotype has a count of ten or more. The chain has TRBV6-5 and TRBJ1-1; no clear D. The CDR3 loop spans 12 amino acids. Deletions cut 11 bases from V and 2 bases from J, with 12 bases between. Germline-derived CDR1 and CDR2 are MNHEY and SVGAGI. CDR3 residues: CACPWGNTEAFF. CDR3 nucleotides: TGTGCCTGCCCCTGGGGTAACACTGAAGCTTTCTTT.

In this sample, this clonotype turned up many times. The chain has TRBV12-3 or TRBV12-4 and TRBJ2-5; possible D gene TRBD2, 6 bases. Deletions cut 3 bases from V and 3 bases from J, with 11 bases between. The CDR3 spans 14 residues. CDR3 sequence: CASSLGLLKETQYF. The CDR3 nucleotides are TGTGCCAGCAGTTTGGGACTCCTGAAAGAGACCCAGTACTTC.

This chain uses TRBV7-9 with TRBJ2-5, with 7 bases identical to TRBD2. From germline, CDR1 is SEHNR and CDR2 FQNEAQ (reference sequence). The CDR3 sequence is 15 residues long. V gave up 3 bases and J gave up 1 base; unmatched junction bases: 5. The CDR3 is CASSLASGAQETQYF. The DNA of the CDR3 is TGTGCCAGCAGCTTGGCGAGCGGGGCCCAAGAGACCCAGTACTTC.

This clonotype was counted many times. The rearrangement uses TRBV7-9 and TRBJ2-7; 10 positions agree with TRBD1. This CDR3 region has 15 residues. Germline CDR1 is SEHNR and CDR2 is FQNEAQ (reference sequence). V trimming: 3 bases; J trimming: 5 bases; junction bases outside the gene matches: 7. CDR3 in DNA: TGTGCCAGCAGCTTTCCGGGACAGGGGTCGAACGAGCAGTACTTC. It translates to CASSFPGQGSNEQYF.

This clonotype was seen ten or more times. V gene TRBV27 combines with J gene TRBJ1-5; maybe TRBD1 (6 bases). The V end was cut by 3 bases, the J end by 6 bases, with 18 bases between. The CDR3 spans 16 residues. Germline CDR1 reads MNHEY; CDR2 reads SMNVEV (reference sequence). For the CDR3, the DNA is TGTGCCAGCAGTTTGAAGGGGGACCTCTTCCTTCAGCCCCAGCATTTT. Amino acids: CASSLKGDLFLQPQHF.

This clonotype has a count of ten or more. This sequence joins TRBV30 and TRBJ1-5; 12 nucleotides match TRBD1. The CDR3 is made up of 14 amino acids. Germline CDR1 is GTSNPN and CDR2 is SVGIG (reference sequence). The trim removed 5 bases at V and 6 bases at J, leaving 5 bases unmatched. The CDR3 region is CAWGAGQGAQPQHF. Written as DNA, the CDR3 is TGTGCCTGGGGCGCGGGACAGGGGGCTCAGCCCCAGCATTTT.

This clonotype was found many times. The chain recombines TRBV7-9 with TRBJ2-7, with D unclear. The germline V and J ends were trimmed by 5 bases and 6 bases, with 14 bases remaining between them. Germline CDR1 is SEHNR and CDR2 is FQNEAQ (reference sequence). CDR3 length equals 13 residues. CDR3 sequence (DNA): TGTGCCAGCAGCCTGACGGAGCTCGGCGAGCAGTACTTC. Residues: CASSLTELGEQYF.

This clonotype was recorded at least ten times. The genes are TRBV6-1 and TRBJ1-1; 9 bases are shared with TRBD1. Trimming took 3 bases from V and 5 from J; bases not matched to a gene: 7. The CDR3 covers 15 residues. Germline V gives CDR1 MNHNS, CDR2 SASEGT. CDR3 sequence reads: CASSDRDRGWTEAFF. The CDR3 DNA reads as TGTGCCAGCAGTGACCGAGACAGGGGGTGGACTGAAGCTTTCTTT.

The chain carries TRBV12-3 or TRBV12-4 and TRBJ1-5; D is unresolved. The CDR3 is 14 amino acids. The germline V and J ends were trimmed by 0 bases and 2 bases, with 5 bases remaining between them. The CDR3 region has the DNA TGTGCCAGCAGTTTAGCGCTCGGCAATCAGCCCCAGCATTTT. Translation: CASSLALGNQPQHF.

The rearrangement uses TRBV11-3 and TRBJ2-5; 10 bases match TRBD1. CDR3 length: 16 amino acids. Germline V gene lookup returns CDR1 SGHNT and CDR2 YENEEA. J gave up 4 bases and V 1 base, and 6 bases lay outside the gene matches. The CDR3 is CASSLGATGGRETQYF. For the CDR3, the DNA is TGTGCCAGCAGCTTAGGCGCGACAGGGGGCAGAGAGACCCAGTACTTC.

This clonotype was recorded at least ten times. This chain uses TRBV4-1 with TRBJ2-7; D uncertain. With 0 bases removed from V and 4 bases from J, the gap between germline ends came to 16 bases. The CDR3 totals 16 residues. Germline values: CDR1 MGHRA, CDR2 YSYEKL. CDR3 coding DNA: TGCGCCAGCAGCCAAGAGCCTAGGGCGATTCAGTACGAGCAGTACTTC. Translated: CASSQEPRAIQYEQYF.

The chain is built from TRBV13 and TRBJ2-3, with TRBD2 matching 7 bases. Germline CDR1 is PRHDT and CDR2 is FYEKMQ (reference sequence). The CDR3 covers 14 residues. The junction had 7 bases not matched to a gene; V was cut back by 5 bases and J by 5 bases. The chain's CDR3 is CASSPRWEGDTQYF. As DNA, the CDR3 is TGTGCCAGCAGCCCGCGATGGGAGGGAGATACGCAGTATTTT. The complete variable domain, with remaining parts taken from reference TRBV13 and TRBJ2-3, reads AAGVIQSPRHLIKEKRETATLKCYPIPRHDTVYWYQQGPGQDPQFLISFYEKMQSDKGSIPDRFSAQQFSDYHSELNMSSLELGDSALYFCASSPRWEGDTQYFGPGTRLTVL.

The rearrangement uses TRBV6-1 and TRBJ2-5; 7 bases are shared with TRBD2. The CDR3 length is 13 residues. The germline gives CDR1 MNHNS, CDR2 SASEGT. CDR3 nucleotide sequence: TGTGCTTGCGGGAGAACATTCCAAGAGACCCAGTACTTC. It yields the protein CACGRTFQETQYF.

This clonotype was seen at least ten times. The J gene is TRBJ2-2, the V gene TRBV19; TRBD2 matches at 7 bases. Unmatched junction bases numbered 11, after V lost 1 base and J lost 6 bases. Looked up from germline, CDR1 is LNHDA and CDR2 is SQIVND (reference sequence). This CDR3 spans 17 amino acids. The CDR3 reads CASSIVVLAAESGELFF. The CDR3 bases are TGTGCCAGTAGTATAGTAGTGCTAGCGGCAGAGTCCGGGGAGCTGTTTTTT. Based on the CDR3 plus reference TRBV19 and TRBJ2-2, the full variable domain is DGGITQSPKYLFRKEGQNVTLSCEQNLNHDAMYWYRQDPGQGLRLIYYSQIVNDFQKGDIAEGYSVSREKKESFPLTVTSAQKNPTAFYLCASSIVVLAAESGELFFGEGSRLTVL.

This clonotype showed up many times. The chain has TRBV2 and TRBJ2-7, with 7 bases aligning to TRBD1. The trim removed 3 bases at V and 2 bases at J, leaving 7 bases unmatched. CDR3 length: 15 amino acids. The germline gives CDR1 SNHLY, CDR2 FYNNEI. CDR3: CASSDRAGGPYEQYF. In nucleotides, the CDR3 is TGTGCCAGCAGTGATCGGGCAGGGGGTCCCTACGAGCAGTACTTC.

The rearrangement links TRBV28 to TRBJ2-7; 8 bases map to TRBD1. The J segment lost 6 bases and the V segment lost 6 bases, leaving 10 bases of the junction unmatched. This CDR3 is 14 amino acids long. Germline CDR1 reads MDHEN; CDR2 reads SYDVKM. CDR3: CASSSPDRVFEQYF. CDR3 nucleotides: TGTGCCAGCAGCTCCCCGGACAGGGTCTTCGAGCAGTACTTC.

The V call is TRBV4-1, the J call TRBJ2-7; 7 bases line up with TRBD1. V gave up 4 bases and J gave up 1 base; unmatched junction bases: 4. This CDR3 comprises 14 residues. CDR1 is MGHRA, CDR2 YSYEKL, per germline. The CDR3 protein is CASSRPGQSYEQYF. The CDR3 region has the DNA TGCGCCAGCAGCCGCCCGGGACAGTCCTACGAGCAGTACTTC.

There are a few counts of this clonotype. The genes are TRBV5-1 and TRBJ2-7; possible D gene TRBD1, 6 bases. Germline-derived CDR1 and CDR2 are SGHRS and YFSETQ. V was pared by 2 bases and J by 5 bases, with 17 bases between. This CDR3 has 15 amino acids. The CDR3 coding sequence is TGCGCCAGCAGCTTTAGTACCTCACCAGGGGACGAGCAGTACTTC. It encodes CASSFSTSPGDEQYF.

This clonotype was recorded many times. The chain carries TRBV19 and TRBJ2-2; 10 nucleotides agree with TRBD2. Per germline, CDR1 LNHDA and CDR2 SQIVND (reference sequence). The CDR3 length is 16 residues. The ends lost 10 bases at V and 0 bases at J; junction bases unmatched: 8. The CDR3 DNA sequence: TGTGCCACCAATTTAGCGGGAGGCGCGAACACCGGGGAGCTGTTTTTT. This sequence encodes CATNLAGGANTGELFF.

The sample holds a few counts of this clonotype. The rearrangement links TRBV5-1 to TRBJ2-2; D is undetermined. With 3 bases removed from V and 4 bases from J, the gap between germline ends came to 10 bases. Germline CDR1 is SGHRS and CDR2 is YFSETQ. CDR3 length: 14 amino acids. CDR3 sequence (DNA): TGCGCCAGCAGCTCAGGATGGGGCACCGGGGAGCTGTTTTTT. It yields the protein CASSSGWGTGELFF.

This clonotype was seen repeatedly, ten times or more. The gene calls are TRBV15 and TRBJ1-5; D gene ambiguous. Germline CDR1 and CDR2: LNHNV and YYDKDF (reference sequence). V shed 4 bases and J shed 0 bases, with 10 bases lying between them. The CDR3 is made up of 15 amino acids. CDR3 sequence reads: CATSTAPYSNQPQHF. The CDR3 DNA follows: TGTGCCACCAGCACTGCTCCTTATAGCAATCAGCCCCAGCATTTT.

This chain connects TRBV27 to TRBJ1-2, with 9 bases identical to TRBD1. Trimming took 3 bases from V and 5 from J; bases not matched to a gene: 7. The CDR3 extends over 15 amino acids. The germline gives CDR1 MNHEY, CDR2 SMNVEV (reference sequence). CDR3 region: CASSFRTGDRYGYTF. The CDR3 DNA reads as TGTGCCAGCAGTTTCCGGACAGGGGATCGGTATGGCTACACCTTC.

This clonotype has a count of ten or more. This chain joins TRBV4-1 and TRBJ1-5; 9 nucleotides match TRBD1. The germline V gene encodes CDR1 MGHRA and CDR2 YSYEKL. This CDR3 is built from 15 residues. V trimming: 5 bases; J trimming: 3 bases; junction bases outside the gene matches: 5. This CDR3 reads CASSSGQGDNQPQHF. Here the CDR3 DNA reads TGCGCCAGCAGCTCGGGACAGGGAGACAATCAGCCCCAGCATTTT.

This clonotype was recorded many times. The V gene is TRBV11-2, the J gene TRBJ2-1; tentative D call: TRBD1 (5 bases). Between the trimmed V and J ends, which lost 6 bases and 5 bases, there was a span of 11 bases. Germline V gene lookup returns CDR1 SGHAT and CDR2 FQNNGV. This CDR3 is built from 13 residues. The chain's CDR3 is CASRAPGNNEQFF. The CDR3 DNA reads TGTGCCAGCAGGGCTCCAGGGAACAATGAGCAGTTCTTC.

This clonotype was recorded many times. The rearrangement joins TRBV7-8 to TRBJ2-7, with D possibly being TRBD2 (6 bases). The CDR3 is made up of 16 amino acids. The germline V and J ends were trimmed by 4 bases and 3 bases, with 19 bases remaining between them. Germline V gene sequence: CDR1 SGHVS, CDR2 FQNEAQ. CDR3 in DNA: TGTGCCAGCAGCTCAACCCGTTGGCAGGGACTCTACGAGCAGTACTTC. Translation gives CASSSTRWQGLYEQYF.